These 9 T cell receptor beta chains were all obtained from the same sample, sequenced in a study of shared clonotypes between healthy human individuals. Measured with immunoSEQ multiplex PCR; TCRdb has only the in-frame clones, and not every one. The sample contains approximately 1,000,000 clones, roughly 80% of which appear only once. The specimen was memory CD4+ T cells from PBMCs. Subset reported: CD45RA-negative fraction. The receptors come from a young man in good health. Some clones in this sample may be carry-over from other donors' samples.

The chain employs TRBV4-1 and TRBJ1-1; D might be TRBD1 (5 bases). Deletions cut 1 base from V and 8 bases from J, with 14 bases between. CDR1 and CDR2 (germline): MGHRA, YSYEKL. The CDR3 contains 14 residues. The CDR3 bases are TGCGCCAGCAGCCAAGCGGCAGGGAGGACGGAAGCTTTCTTT. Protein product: CASSQAAGRTEAFF.

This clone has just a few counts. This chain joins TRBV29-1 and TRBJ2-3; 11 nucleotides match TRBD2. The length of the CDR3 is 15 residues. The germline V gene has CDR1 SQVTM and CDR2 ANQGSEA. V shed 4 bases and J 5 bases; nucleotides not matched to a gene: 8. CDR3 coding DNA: TGCAGCGTTGGAATAGCGGGAGGGCCCGGAGATACGCAGTATTTT. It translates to CSVGIAGGPGDTQYF.

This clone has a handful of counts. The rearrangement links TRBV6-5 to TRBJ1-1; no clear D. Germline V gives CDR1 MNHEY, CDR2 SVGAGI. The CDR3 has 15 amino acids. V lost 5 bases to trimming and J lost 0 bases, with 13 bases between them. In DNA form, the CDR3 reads TGTGCCAGCAGTCCAAATAGGATAATGAACACTGAAGCTTTCTTT. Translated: CASSPNRIMNTEAFF.

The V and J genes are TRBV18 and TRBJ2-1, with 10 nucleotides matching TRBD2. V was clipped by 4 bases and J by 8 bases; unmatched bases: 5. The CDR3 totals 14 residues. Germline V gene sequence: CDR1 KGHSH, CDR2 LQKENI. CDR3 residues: CASSRILAGDEQFF. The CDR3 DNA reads TGTGCCAGCTCACGCATCCTAGCGGGAGATGAGCAGTTCTTC.

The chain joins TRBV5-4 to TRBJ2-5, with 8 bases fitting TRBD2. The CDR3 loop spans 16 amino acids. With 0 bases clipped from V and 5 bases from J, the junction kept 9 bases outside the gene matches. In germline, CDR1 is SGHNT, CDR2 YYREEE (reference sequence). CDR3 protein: CASSLDAGGLGETQYF. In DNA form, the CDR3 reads TGTGCCAGCAGCTTGGATGCGGGAGGCCTCGGGGAGACCCAGTACTTC.

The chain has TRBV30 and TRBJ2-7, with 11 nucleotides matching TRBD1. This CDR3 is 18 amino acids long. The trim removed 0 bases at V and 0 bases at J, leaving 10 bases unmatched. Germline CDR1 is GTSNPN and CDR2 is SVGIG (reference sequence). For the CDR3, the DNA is TGTGCCTGGAGTGTAATTTTATTCGGGACAGGGGGCTCCTACGAGCAGTACTTC. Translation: CAWSVILFGTGGSYEQYF.

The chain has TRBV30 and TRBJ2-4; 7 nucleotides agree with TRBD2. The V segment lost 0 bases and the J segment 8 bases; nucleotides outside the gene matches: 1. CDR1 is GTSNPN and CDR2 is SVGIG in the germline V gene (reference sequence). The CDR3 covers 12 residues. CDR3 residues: CAWSVGRDIQYF. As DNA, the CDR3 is TGTGCCTGGAGTGTGGGGAGGGACATTCAGTACTTC.

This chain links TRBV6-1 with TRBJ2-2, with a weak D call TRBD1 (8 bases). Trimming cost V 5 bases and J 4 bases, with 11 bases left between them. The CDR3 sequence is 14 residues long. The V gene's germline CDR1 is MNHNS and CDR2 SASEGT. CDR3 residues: CASSTGGGTGELFF. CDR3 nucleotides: TGTGCCAGCAGTACAGGGGGGGGCACCGGGGAGCTGTTTTTT.

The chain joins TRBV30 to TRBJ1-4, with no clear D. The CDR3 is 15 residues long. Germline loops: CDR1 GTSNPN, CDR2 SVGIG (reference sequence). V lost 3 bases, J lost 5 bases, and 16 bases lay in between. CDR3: CAWSPNGTPNEKLFF. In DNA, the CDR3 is TGTGCCTGGAGCCCAAACGGAACTCCAAATGAAAAACTGTTTTTT.